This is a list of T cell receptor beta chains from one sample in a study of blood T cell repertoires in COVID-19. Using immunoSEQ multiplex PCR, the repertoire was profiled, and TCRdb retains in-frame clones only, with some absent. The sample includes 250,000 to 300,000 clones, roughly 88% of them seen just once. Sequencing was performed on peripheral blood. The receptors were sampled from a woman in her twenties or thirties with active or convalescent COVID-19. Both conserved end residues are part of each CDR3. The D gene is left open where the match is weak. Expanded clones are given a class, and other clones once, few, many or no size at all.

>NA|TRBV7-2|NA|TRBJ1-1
CASSVQVNTEAFF
TGTGCCAGCAGCGTTCAGGTGAACACTGAAGCTTTCTTT
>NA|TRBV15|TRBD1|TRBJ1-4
CATSRTGRTNEKLFF
TGTGCCACCAGCCGGACAGGGAGGACTAATGAAAAACTGTTTTTT
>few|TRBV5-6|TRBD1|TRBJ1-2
CASSRIWGQGVTPNYGYTF
TGTGCCAGCAGCCGTATTTGGGGACAGGGGGTGACACCTAACTATGGCTACACCTTC
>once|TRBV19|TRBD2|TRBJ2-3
CASSAGALGTSGLDTQYF
TGTGCCAGTAGTGCAGGGGCCCTAGGGACTAGCGGACTCGATACGCAGTATTTT
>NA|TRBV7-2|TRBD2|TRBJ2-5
CASSLVAGRGETQYF
TGTGCCAGCAGCTTAGTGGCAGGGAGGGGAGAGACCCAGTACTTC
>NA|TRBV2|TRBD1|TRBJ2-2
CASKGQGATGELFF
TGTGCCAGCAAGGGGCAGGGGGCAACCGGGGAGCTGTTTTTT
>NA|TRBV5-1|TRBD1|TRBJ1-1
CASSYTGDLNTEAFF
TGCGCCAGCAGCTACACAGGGGACTTGAACACTGAAGCTTTCTTT
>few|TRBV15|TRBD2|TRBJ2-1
CATSSPGWAGGPNEQFF
TGTGCCACCAGCTCACCCGGTTGGGCGGGGGGGCCCAATGAGCAGTTCTTC
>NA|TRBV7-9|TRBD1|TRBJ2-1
CASSHRQGSLGGEQFF
TGTGCCAGCAGCCACCGACAGGGGTCGCTTGGGGGTGAGCAGTTCTTC
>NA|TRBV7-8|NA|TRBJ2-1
CASSKILTLSEGEQFF
TGTGCCAGCAGCAAGATACTGACGTTATCAGAGGGTGAGCAGTTCTTC
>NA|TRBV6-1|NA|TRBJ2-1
CASSEVSRGNNEQFF
TGTGCCAGCAGTGAAGTGTCCAGGGGAAACAATGAGCAGTTCTTC
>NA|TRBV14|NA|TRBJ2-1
CASSQAQGGWYNEQFF
TGTGCCAGCAGCCAAGCCCAGGGGGGTTGGTACAATGAGCAGTTCTTC
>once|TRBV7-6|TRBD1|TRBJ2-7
CASSPGTGPDYEQYF
TGTGCCAGCAGCCCTGGGACAGGGCCCGACTACGAGCAGTACTTC
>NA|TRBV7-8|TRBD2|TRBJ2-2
CASSSPRGKANTGELFF
TGTGCCAGCAGCTCCCCGCGGGGGAAAGCGAACACCGGGGAGCTGTTTTTT
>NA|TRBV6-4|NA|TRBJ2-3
CASSDEIAGDTQYF
TGTGCCAGCAGTGACGAAATAGCTGGAGATACGCAGTATTTT
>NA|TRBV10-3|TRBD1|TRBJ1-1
CAISEWGQTNTEAFF
TGTGCCATCAGTGAGTGGGGACAGACGAACACTGAAGCTTTCTTT
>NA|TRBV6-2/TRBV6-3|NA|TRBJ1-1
CASSLYRNTEAFF
TGTGCCAGCAGTCTTTACAGGAACACTGAAGCTTTCTTT
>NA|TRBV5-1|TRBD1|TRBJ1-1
CASSPGGTAHTEAFF
TGCGCCAGCAGCCCGGGGGGGACAGCACACACTGAAGCTTTCTTT
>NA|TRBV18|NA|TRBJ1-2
CASSPYLGAGDPNYGYTF
TGTGCCAGCTCACCATACTTAGGAGCAGGGGACCCCAACTATGGCTACACCTTC
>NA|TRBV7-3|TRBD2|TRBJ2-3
CASSSGGSTDTQYF
TGTGCCAGCAGCAGCGGGGGAAGCACAGATACGCAGTATTTT
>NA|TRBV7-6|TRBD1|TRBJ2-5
CASSPAGGQGETQYF
TGTGCCAGCAGCCCGGCAGGGGGTCAGGGGGAGACCCAGTACTTC
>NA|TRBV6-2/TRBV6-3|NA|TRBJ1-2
CASSPTVYGYTF
TGTGCCAGCAGTCCGACAGTCTATGGCTACACCTTC
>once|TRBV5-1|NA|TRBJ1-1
CASSPGPMNTEAFF
TGCGCCAGCAGCCCAGGCCCCATGAACACTGAAGCTTTCTTT
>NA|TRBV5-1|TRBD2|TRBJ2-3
CASGLYSGGPEDTQYF
TGCGCCAGCGGATTATATAGCGGGGGGCCAGAAGATACGCAGTATTTT
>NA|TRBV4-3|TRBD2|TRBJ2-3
CASSQDLGGGISTDTQYF
TGCGCCAGCAGCCAAGATCTGGGCGGGGGGATTAGCACAGATACGCAGTATTTT
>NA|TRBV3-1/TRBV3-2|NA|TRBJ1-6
CASSQKLPGGTSPLHF
TGTGCCAGCAGCCAAAAACTTCCGGGAGGTACTTCACCCCTCCACTTT
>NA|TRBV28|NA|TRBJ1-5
CASKGGVSQHQPQHF
TGTGCCAGCAAGGGAGGCGTCTCACAGCATCAGCCCCAGCATTTT
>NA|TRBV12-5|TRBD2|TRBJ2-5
CASGLWTSGVETQYF
TGTGCTAGTGGTTTGTGGACTAGCGGGGTGGAGACCCAGTACTTC
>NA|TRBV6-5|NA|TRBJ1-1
CASSYGRGYTEAFF
TGTGCCAGCAGTTACGGGCGGGGGTACACTGAAGCTTTCTTT
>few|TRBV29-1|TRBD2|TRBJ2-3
CSVALAGGSTDTQYF
TGCAGCGTTGCGCTAGCGGGGGGGAGCACAGATACGCAGTATTTT
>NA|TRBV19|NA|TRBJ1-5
CASSIPTRSNQPQHF
TGTGCCAGTAGTATCCCGACAAGGAGCAATCAGCCCCAGCATTTT
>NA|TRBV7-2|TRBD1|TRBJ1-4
CASSRQGGLNEKLFF
TGTGCCAGCAGTCGACAGGGGGGGCTTAATGAAAAACTGTTTTTT
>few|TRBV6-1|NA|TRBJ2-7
CASSERGGRYEQYF
TGTGCCAGCAGTGAACGAGGGGGAAGGTACGAGCAGTACTTC
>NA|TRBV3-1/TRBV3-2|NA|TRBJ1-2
CASSQDRGYGYTF
TGTGCCAGCAGCCAAGACCGGGGCTATGGCTACACCTTC
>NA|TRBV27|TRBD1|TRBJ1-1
CASRQQGGTEAFF
TGTGCCAGCAGACAACAGGGGGGGACTGAAGCTTTCTTT
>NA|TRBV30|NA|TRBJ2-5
CAWSVPGTLETQYF
TGTGCCTGGAGTGTACCCGGGACACTAGAGACCCAGTACTTC
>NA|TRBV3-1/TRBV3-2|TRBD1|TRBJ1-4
CASSQGAGTGYEKLFF
TGTGCCAGCAGCCAAGGGGCCGGGACAGGGTATGAAAAACTGTTTTTT
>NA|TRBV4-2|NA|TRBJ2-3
CASSQERSPDTQYF
TGTGCCAGCAGCCAAGAGCGGTCCCCAGATACGCAGTATTTT
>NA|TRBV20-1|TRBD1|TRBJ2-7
CSASSLGQGIYEQYF
TGCAGTGCTAGTTCTCTGGGACAGGGGATCTACGAGCAGTACTTC
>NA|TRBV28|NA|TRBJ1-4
CASSSGGGGVSEKLFF
TGTGCCAGCAGTAGCGGCGGTGGGGGGGTTAGTGAAAAACTGTTTTTT
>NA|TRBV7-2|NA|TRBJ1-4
CASSLAGRGFEKLFF
TGTGCCAGCAGCTTAGCGGGGAGGGGTTTTGAAAAACTGTTTTTT
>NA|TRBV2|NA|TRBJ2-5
CASSETREETQYF
TGTGCCAGCAGTGAGACCAGGGAAGAGACCCAGTACTTC
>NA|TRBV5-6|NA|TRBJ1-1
CASSLIAGNTEAFF
TGTGCCAGCAGCTTGATCGCCGGGAACACTGAAGCTTTCTTT
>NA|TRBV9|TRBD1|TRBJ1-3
CASTTTGNGNTIYF
TGTGCCAGCACGACGACAGGGAACGGAAACACCATATATTTT
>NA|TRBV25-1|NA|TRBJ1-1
CASSEAGTFDAEAFF
TGTGCCAGCAGTGAGGCGGGGACGTTCGACGCTGAAGCTTTCTTT
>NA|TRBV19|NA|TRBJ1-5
CASSIDLSGYQPQHF
TGTGCCAGTAGTATAGATCTATCGGGGTATCAGCCCCAGCATTTT
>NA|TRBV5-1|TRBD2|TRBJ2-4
CASSLNGARGGANIQYF
TGCGCCAGCAGCTTGAATGGGGCTCGGGGGGGCGCGAACATTCAGTACTTC